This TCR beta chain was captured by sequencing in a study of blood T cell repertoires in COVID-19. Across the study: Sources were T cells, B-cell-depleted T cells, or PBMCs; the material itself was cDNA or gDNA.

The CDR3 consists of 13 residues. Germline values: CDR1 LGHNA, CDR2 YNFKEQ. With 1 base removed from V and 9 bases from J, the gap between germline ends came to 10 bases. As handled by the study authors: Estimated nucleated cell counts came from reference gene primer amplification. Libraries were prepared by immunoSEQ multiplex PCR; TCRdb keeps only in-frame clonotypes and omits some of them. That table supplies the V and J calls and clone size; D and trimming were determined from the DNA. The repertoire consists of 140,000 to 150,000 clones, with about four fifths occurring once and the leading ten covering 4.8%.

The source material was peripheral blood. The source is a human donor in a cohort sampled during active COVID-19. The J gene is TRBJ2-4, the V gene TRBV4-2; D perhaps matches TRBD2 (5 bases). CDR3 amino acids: CASSQAVEGIQYF. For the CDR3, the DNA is TGTGCCAGCAGCCAAGCGGTCGAGGGCATTCAGTACTTC.